One and the same sample provided the 2 T cell receptor beta chains below, sequenced in a study of blood T cell repertoires in COVID-19. Profiling relied on immunoSEQ multiplex PCR, and the TCRdb table lists in-frame clones only, not all of them. The sample has about 290,000 clones, around four fifths seen once. The specimen was peripheral blood. The receptor set was obtained from a woman aged 50 to 60 with active or convalescent COVID-19.

The J gene is TRBJ1-5, the V gene TRBV28; D is uncertain. The CDR3 covers 15 residues. Trimming took off 3 bases at V and 1 base at J, with 10 bases between the two ends. The germline CDR1 and CDR2 sequences are MDHEN and SYDVKM. For the CDR3, the DNA is TGTGCCAGCAGTTTTCCAGGTTCGAGCAATCAGCCCCAGCATTTT. Translation: CASSFPGSSNQPQHF.

The V and J genes are TRBV27 and TRBJ1-6, with 7 bases that match TRBD1. From germline, CDR1 is MNHEY and CDR2 SMNVEV (reference sequence). This CDR3 is built from 15 residues. Unmatched junction bases numbered 0, after V lost 0 bases and J lost 4 bases. The CDR3 bases are TGTGCCAGCAGTTTATCGGGACAGTATAATTCACCCCTCCACTTT. This encodes CASSLSGQYNSPLHF.